The rows below give T cell receptor beta chains drawn from one sample of a study of CD8+ T cells in alopecia areata. Profiling relied on immunoSEQ multiplex PCR, and the TCRdb table lists in-frame clones only, not all of them. Of about 250,000 clones in the sample, around two thirds were seen once. The specimen comprised CD4+ T cells sorted from blood, sampled at week 0. The receptor source for this set is a human donor with alopecia areata. Both conserved end residues are trimmed from each CDR3.

V: TRBV6-5
J: TRBJ1-5
CDR3: ASGQGWQPQH

V: TRBV7-2
J: TRBJ2-3
CDR3: ASSGGQGPDTQY

V: TRBV16
J: TRBJ2-1
CDR3: ASSQSNEQF

V: TRBV30
J: TRBJ1-4
CDR3: AWSTGRNEKLF

V: TRBV29-1
J: TRBJ2-1
CDR3: SVNQGLAGYNEQF

V: TRBV4-2
J: TRBJ2-7
CDR3: ASSHDSYEQY

V: TRBV25-1
J: TRBJ2-3
CDR3: ASSELGTRGDTQY

V: TRBV29-1
J: TRBJ2-5
CDR3: SVAGSGAHAGETQY

V: TRBV2
J: TRBJ2-3
CDR3: ASSGRTSDSTDTQY

V: TRBV9
J: TRBJ2-3
CDR3: ASSVVALTDTQY